This TCR beta chain was identified during a study of CD8 T cells in ankylosing spondylitis. Findings and limits, study-wide: In ankylosing spondylitis patients, matched synovial fluid reportedly showed significant enrichment of disease-linked clones. Within peripheral blood, clones linked to disease were CD8+ and relatively rare. Ankylosing spondylitis blood seemed to carry a telltale TCR beta motif made of fewer than 10 highly homologous variants.

This CDR3 has 16 amino acids. CDR1 is LGHDT, CDR2 YNNKEL, per germline (reference sequence). V lost 0 bases, J lost 3 bases, and 5 bases stayed unmatched. This clonotype was detected only a few times. The antigen remains unidentified. TCR beta libraries were made by quantitative 5'-RACE with molecular barcodes. TCRdb analysed the 5' RACE reads with MiXCR anew, one entry per CDR3 protein. The table lists under 200,000 distinct CDR3 sequences, 9.8% of them singletons. The chain couples TRBV3-1 to TRBJ2-1, with TRBD2 identical over 7 bases. Material: blood, either unsorted or a sorted T cell fraction (not recorded which). This TCR came from a female donor with ankylosing spondylitis or in good health (not recorded which). CDR3 DNA sequence: TGTGCCAGCAGCCAAGATCTAGCGGCCTACTACAATGAGCAGTTCTTC. Encoded protein: CASSQDLAAYYNEQFF.